One and the same sample provided the 24 T cell receptor beta chains below, sequenced in a study of T cell responses to AZD1222 COVID-19 vaccine. Only in-frame clones appear in the TCRdb table, and some are missing; sequencing was by immunoSEQ multiplex PCR. The data contain over 90,000 clones, roughly 92% of them singletons. This specimen consisted of peripheral blood, obtained 28 days after the second AZD1222 dose. These receptors were collected from an adult who received the AZD1222 COVID-19 vaccine.

The chain is built from TRBV7-3 and TRBJ2-1; 7 positions agree with TRBD2. CDR3 size: 16 residues. Germline values: CDR1 SGHTA, CDR2 FQGTGA. V was clipped by 1 base and J by 1 base; unmatched bases: 4. The CDR3 DNA sequence: TGTGCCAGCAGCTTAAATGGGGGGGAGTCCTACAATGAGCAGTTCTTC. Translated: CASSLNGGESYNEQFF.

This clone was counted only a few times. CDR3 DNA sequence: TGTGCCAGTAGTAGGACAGGGCCAGGGCAGCCCCAGCATTTT. Its translation: CASSRTGPGQPQHF. The rearrangement joins TRBV19 to TRBJ1-5; TRBD1 matches at 8 bases. Losses at the gene ends were 4 bases for V and 7 bases for J; bases not matched to a gene: 6. This CDR3 spans 14 amino acids. The germline gives CDR1 LNHDA, CDR2 SQIVND (reference sequence).

In this sample, this clone turned up once. The chain links TRBV19 to TRBJ2-3, with 10 bases that match TRBD2. With V trimmed by 3 bases and J by 0 bases, 3 bases remained unmatched. In germline, CDR1 is LNHDA, CDR2 SQIVND (reference sequence). There are 16 residues in the CDR3. CDR3 bases: TGTGCCAGTAGTATCAAGACTAGCGGGAGCACAGATACGCAGTATTTT. It encodes CASSIKTSGSTDTQYF.

The CDR3 region is CASSVNRETQYF. In DNA, the CDR3 is TGTGCCAGCAGCGTCAACCGTGAGACCCAGTACTTC. The chain carries TRBV11-2 and TRBJ2-5; D remains unclear. Germline V gene data show CDR1 as SGHAT and CDR2 as FQNNGV. Trimming removed 5 bases from V and 5 bases from J, with 9 bases in between. This CDR3 is 12 amino acids long.

The chain combines TRBV28 with TRBJ1-1; no clear D gene. V dropped 5 bases and J dropped 6 bases, with 16 bases sitting between them. Germline CDR1 reads MDHEN; CDR2 reads SYDVKM. The CDR3 loop spans 14 amino acids. The CDR3, as DNA: TGTGCCAGCAGTCCCCGGGAGTCATTCCCTGAAGCTTTCTTT. Amino acid sequence: CASSPRESFPEAFF.

This clone was found once. This chain joins TRBV5-1 and TRBJ1-1; D gene uncertain. Trimming shortened V by 4 bases and J by 0 bases, and 10 bases separated the two germline ends. This CDR3 comprises 14 residues. Germline V gene sequence: CDR1 SGHRS, CDR2 YFSETQ. The DNA for the CDR3 is TGCGCCAGCAGCCTAGGGAATATGAACACTGAAGCTTTCTTT. This codes for CASSLGNMNTEAFF.

This clone has only one observation. This rearrangement joins TRBV2 to TRBJ1-4; D gene ambiguous. Trimming pared 6 bases from V and 7 bases from J, leaving 15 bases between. The CDR3 totals 14 residues. Per the germline V gene, CDR1 is SNHLY and CDR2 is FYNNEI. CDR3 sequence: CASSNPGTLEKLFF. The CDR3 DNA reads as TGTGCCAGCAGCAACCCGGGCACCCTTGAAAAACTGTTTTTT. Looking up the rest from reference TRBV2 and TRBJ1-4 gives the full variable domain: EPEVTQTPSHQVTQMGQEVILRCVPISNHLYFYWYRQILGQKVEFLVSFYNNEISEKSEIFDDQFSVERPDGSNFTLKIRSTKLEDSAMYFCASSNPGTLEKLFFGSGTQLSVL.

The rearrangement uses TRBV15 and TRBJ2-7; no clear D. Germline assignment: CDR1 LNHNV and CDR2 YYDKDF (reference sequence). The CDR3 has 12 amino acids. V was pared by 4 bases and J by 9 bases, with 13 bases between. CDR3 residues: CATSTGLYAQYF. CDR3 coding DNA: TGTGCCACCAGCACGGGCCTGTATGCGCAGTACTTC.

This clone came up once. The chain couples TRBV7-2 to TRBJ1-2; no clear D gene. The CDR3 has 15 residues. The V end lost 1 base, the J end lost 0 bases, and 9 bases lay between the germline ends. Germline V gene sequence: CDR1 SGHTA, CDR2 FQGNSA. The CDR3 bases are TGTGCCAGCAGCTTAGGGCAGATCTCTAACTATGGCTACACCTTC. Amino acids: CASSLGQISNYGYTF. The variable domain in full, with the rest retrieved from reference TRBV7-2 and TRBJ1-2, is GAGVSQSPSNKVTEKGKDVELRCDPISGHTALYWYRQSLGQGLEFLIYFQGNSAPDKSGLPSDRFSAERTGGSVSTLTIQRTQQEDSAVYLCASSLGQISNYGYTFGSGTRLTVV.

The chain couples TRBV6-5 to TRBJ1-6; 9 bases match TRBD1. This CDR3 comprises 15 residues. CDR1 is MNHEY and CDR2 is SVGAGI in the germline V gene. Trimming cost V 2 bases and J 8 bases; bases outside gene matches: 4. CDR3 sequence (DNA): TGTGCCAGCAGTTACCGGACAGGGGCCTATTCACCCCTCCACTTT. It encodes CASSYRTGAYSPLHF.

This chain joins TRBV5-1 and TRBJ2-5, with 10 positions matching TRBD2. V shed 8 bases and J 3 bases; nucleotides not matched to a gene: 10. This CDR3 is built from 15 residues. Germline V gene sequence: CDR1 SGHRS, CDR2 YFSETQ. The chain's CDR3 is CASRRKGTSEETQYF. CDR3 coding DNA: TGCGCCAGTAGAAGAAAAGGGACTAGCGAAGAGACCCAGTACTTC.

This CDR3 is CASSWPGTGVYGYTF. The CDR3 bases are TGTGCCAGCAGCTGGCCCGGGACAGGTGTCTATGGCTACACCTTC. The chain employs TRBV7-9 and TRBJ1-2; 8 bases fit TRBD1. Germline CDR1 is SEHNR and CDR2 is FQNEAQ (reference sequence). The CDR3 has 15 amino acids. The trim removed 4 bases at V and 4 bases at J, leaving 8 bases unmatched.

This chain's CDR3 is CASSYWASSYEQYF. DNA of the CDR3: TGTGCCAGCAGTTATTGGGCGAGCTCCTACGAGCAGTACTTC. The J gene is TRBJ2-7, the V gene TRBV6-6, with unresolved D. The CDR3 is made up of 14 amino acids. CDR1 is MNHNY and CDR2 is SVGAGI in the germline V gene (reference sequence). V was cut by 3 bases and J by 0 bases, with 9 bases left in between.

The chain has TRBV5-1 and TRBJ2-1; unclear D gene. CDR1 SGHRS and CDR2 YFSETQ come from the germline V gene. V lost 4 bases, J lost 2 bases, and 13 bases lay in between. This CDR3 has 15 amino acids. CDR3 sequence reads: CASSLLAPTYNEQFF. CDR3 bases: TGCGCCAGCAGCCTCCTGGCACCCACCTACAATGAGCAGTTCTTC.

This clone was counted between two and nine times. The chain uses TRBV29-1 and TRBJ1-3; D unclear. Looked up from germline, CDR1 is SQVTM and CDR2 is ANQGSEA. This CDR3 contains 13 residues. Trimming removed 0 bases at V and 3 bases at J, with 6 bases between. The CDR3 spells CSVEEGFGNTIYF. The CDR3 DNA sequence: TGCAGCGTTGAAGAAGGTTTTGGAAACACCATATATTTT.

This chain uses TRBV6-2 or TRBV6-3 with TRBJ1-5; D is ambiguous. From germline, CDR1 is MNHEY and CDR2 SVGEGT. V shed 2 bases and J shed 0 bases, with 11 bases lying between them. The CDR3 totals 16 residues. The DNA of the CDR3 is TGTGCCAGCAGTTACGTCGCGGGAGTTAGCAATCAGCCCCAGCATTTT. Amino acid sequence: CASSYVAGVSNQPQHF.

V is TRBV18 and J is TRBJ2-5; 11 bases map to TRBD2. The CDR3 consists of 18 residues. V shed 4 bases, J shed 5 bases, and the junction held 15 bases outside the gene matches. From germline, CDR1 is KGHSH and CDR2 LQKENI. CDR3 region: CASSLQQIKTSGAETQYF. The CDR3 DNA sequence: TGTGCCAGCTCACTACAGCAAATAAAGACTAGCGGGGCGGAGACCCAGTACTTC.

The chain couples TRBV7-3 to TRBJ2-3; 10 bases agree with TRBD2. The ends lost 2 bases at V and 3 bases at J; junction bases unmatched: 5. Per the germline V gene, CDR1 is SGHTA and CDR2 is FQGTGA. The CDR3 extends over 16 amino acids. In DNA, the CDR3 is TGTGCCAGCAGCTTAGGGTCTAGCGGGGGAACAGATACGCAGTATTTT. Translating gives CASSLGSSGGTDTQYF. Full variable domain (remainder filled in from reference TRBV7-3 and TRBJ2-3): GAGVSQTPSNKVTEKGKYVELRCDPISGHTALYWYRQSLGQGPEFLIYFQGTGAADDSGLPNDRFFAVRPEGSVSTLKIQRTERGDSAVYLCASSLGSSGGTDTQYFGPGTRLTVL.

The CDR3 sequence is CASSSPRGAPFYEQYF. CDR3 DNA sequence: TGCGCCAGCAGCTCCCCGCGGGGGGCTCCCTTTTACGAGCAGTACTTC. The chain has TRBV5-1 and TRBJ2-7; TRBD2 aligns across 8 bases. V gave up 3 bases and J gave up 4 bases; unmatched junction bases: 12. From germline, CDR1 is SGHRS and CDR2 YFSETQ. The CDR3 sequence is 16 residues long.

The chain uses TRBV5-4 and TRBJ1-4; weak D call: TRBD1 (6 bases). In germline, CDR1 is SGHNT, CDR2 YYREEE (reference sequence). The V end lost 4 bases, the J end lost 4 bases, and 17 bases lay between the germline ends. The CDR3 is made up of 16 amino acids. The CDR3 DNA reads TGTGCCAGCAGCCCCGAAGGGGGGTTCAATAATGAAAAACTGTTTTTT. The encoded protein is CASSPEGGFNNEKLFF.

The rearrangement joins TRBV14 to TRBJ2-5; D remains unclear. CDR3 length equals 14 residues. The V gene's germline CDR1 is SGHDN and CDR2 FVKESK. Trimming shortened V by 3 bases and J by 9 bases, and 17 bases separated the two germline ends. The CDR3 is CASSHGRTSVAQYF. In nucleotides, the CDR3 is TGTGCCAGCAGCCATGGGCGTACCAGTGTGGCCCAGTACTTC.

The chain is built from TRBV14 and TRBJ2-5, with TRBD1 matching over 7 bases. The CDR3 runs 14 residues. The germline CDR1 and CDR2 sequences are SGHDN and FVKESK. V gave up 4 bases and J gave up 6 bases; unmatched junction bases: 8. The CDR3 DNA sequence: TGTGCCAGCAGCCCCGACAGGGCCGTAAAGACCCAGTACTTC. It codes for CASSPDRAVKTQYF.

The chain is built from TRBV27 and TRBJ1-3; D remains ambiguous. The CDR3 consists of 14 residues. Germline V gene lookup returns CDR1 MNHEY and CDR2 SMNVEV (reference sequence). V lost 0 bases, J lost 3 bases, and 6 bases lay in between. Here the CDR3 reads CASSLSLSGNTIYF. CDR3 nucleotides: TGTGCCAGCAGTTTATCCCTAAGTGGAAACACCATATATTTT.

This clone was seen only once. The gene calls are TRBV4-2 and TRBJ1-6, with 7 bases matching TRBD1. The CDR3 runs 15 residues. Germline V gene sequence: CDR1 LGHNA, CDR2 YNFKEQ. V shed 4 bases, J shed 9 bases, and the junction held 9 bases outside the gene matches. CDR3 in amino acids: CASSPDRARSSPLHF. CDR3 coding DNA: TGTGCCAGCAGCCCCGACAGGGCTCGGAGTTCACCCCTCCACTTT.